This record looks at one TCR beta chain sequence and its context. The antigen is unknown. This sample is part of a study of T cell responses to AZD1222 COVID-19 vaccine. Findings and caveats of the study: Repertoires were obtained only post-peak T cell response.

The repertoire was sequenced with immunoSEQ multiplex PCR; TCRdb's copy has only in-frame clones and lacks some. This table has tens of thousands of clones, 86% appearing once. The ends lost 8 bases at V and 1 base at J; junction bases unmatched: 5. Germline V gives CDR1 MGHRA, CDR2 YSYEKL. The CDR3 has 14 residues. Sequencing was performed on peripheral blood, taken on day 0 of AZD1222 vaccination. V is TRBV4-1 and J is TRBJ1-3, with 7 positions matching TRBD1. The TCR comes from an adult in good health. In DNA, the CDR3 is TGCGCCAGCCAAGACAGGGTATCTGGAAACACCATATATTTT. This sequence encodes CASQDRVSGNTIYF.